The entry that follows covers one TCR beta chain sequence. The data belong to a study of blood T cell repertoires in COVID-19. About the study: Acute-phase and convalescent COVID-19 samples originated in the United States, Italy and Spain.

The protocol was immunoSEQ multiplex PCR, while the TCRdb copy is restricted to in-frame clones and leaves out a portion. This sample has about 670,000 clones; 75% to 90% occur once, and the top ten carry approximately 0.25%. Trimming left V 8 bases short and J 2 bases short, with 14 bases between. CDR3 size: 14 residues. Germline CDR1 is MNHEY and CDR2 is SVGAGI. The origin of this receptor is a woman aged 18 to 35 with acute or convalescent COVID-19. The specimen was peripheral blood. The chain links TRBV6-5 to TRBJ2-3; D is possibly TRBD2 (6 bases). CDR3 loop: CASSTSPSTDTQYF. CDR3 nucleotides: TGTGCCAGCTCCACTAGCCCCTCCACAGATACGCAGTATTTT.